Below are 23 T cell receptor beta chains sequenced from a single sample in a study of T cells in Graves' hyperthyroidism and ophthalmopathy. RNA transcripts served as the template for amplifying TCR beta CDR3 regions. HTBI primers drove first-round RT-PCR of the TCR CDR3. TCRdb passed the multiplex PCR reads through MiXCR, listing each CDR3 protein once. The top ten hold 6.5% to 10% of the sample, which has about 290,000 distinct CDR3 sequences, about an eighth seen once. The sample was blood. The receptors originated from a woman under 40 with Graves' hyperthyroidism that later progressed to Graves' ophthalmopathy.

This clonotype was found many times. Here the CDR3 reads CASSLDLANEQFF. CDR3 DNA: TGTGCCAGCAGCTTAGATCTAGCCAATGAGCAGTTCTTC. The rearrangement links TRBV7-3 to TRBJ2-1, with D possibly matching TRBD2 (5 bases). The germline V and J ends were trimmed by 2 bases and 6 bases, with 8 bases remaining between them. The CDR3 is made up of 13 amino acids. CDR1 is SGHTA, CDR2 FQGTGA, per germline.

This clonotype was detected ten times or more. The chain has TRBV9 and TRBJ1-1; 8 bases map to TRBD1. The CDR3 contains 15 residues. In germline, CDR1 is SGDLS, CDR2 YYNGEE. Germline trimming cut 3 bases from V and 1 base from J; bases unmatched to any gene: 5. The CDR3 coding sequence is TGTGCCAGCAGCGGGGGACAGGCCAAGAACACTGAAGCTTTCTTT. It specifies CASSGGQAKNTEAFF.

V is TRBV27 and J is TRBJ2-1; 7 bases align to TRBD2. In germline, CDR1 is MNHEY, CDR2 SMNVEV (reference sequence). V dropped 4 bases and J dropped 9; count of bases not matched to a gene: 6. The CDR3 is 13 amino acids. Here the CDR3 reads CASSSRPGGEQFF. The CDR3 region has the DNA TGTGCCAGCAGTTCACGGCCGGGGGGTGAGCAGTTCTTC.

In this sample, this clonotype turned up a few times. One base away lies a much larger clone, so this may be a sequencing read error. The chain joins TRBV28 to TRBJ1-2, with 7 bases that match TRBD1. This CDR3 has 15 amino acids. Germline values: CDR1 MDHEN, CDR2 SYDVKM. The chain's CDR3 is CASSPWTGANYGHTF. The DNA for the CDR3 is TGTGCCAGCAGTCCATGGACAGGAGCGAACTATGGCCACACCTTC.

This clonotype came up a few times. The rearrangement joins TRBV6-4 to TRBJ2-2; the D is unclear. Between the trimmed V and J ends, which lost 2 bases and 3 bases, there was a span of 4 bases. CDR1 and CDR2 from the germline V gene are MRHNA and SNTAGT. The CDR3 loop spans 13 amino acids. CDR3 residues: CASSDRDTGELFF. CDR3 bases: TGTGCCAGCAGTGACAGGGACACCGGGGAGCTGTTTTTT.

The J gene is TRBJ2-7, the V gene TRBV19; D might be TRBD1 or TRBD2, each matching 6 bases. The CDR3 is made up of 14 amino acids. The V end lost 5 bases, the J end lost 0 bases, and 11 bases lay between the germline ends. From germline, CDR1 is LNHDA and CDR2 SQIVND (reference sequence). CDR3 coding DNA: TGTGCCAGTAGTGGGGGGCCAAGCTCCTACGAGCAGTACTTC. Translated, it gives CASSGGPSSYEQYF.

There are many counts of this clonotype. This chain uses TRBV7-2 with TRBJ2-7; 16 bases line up with TRBD2. The ends lost 5 bases at V and 1 base at J; junction bases unmatched: 5. CDR1 is SGHTA and CDR2 is FQGNSA in the germline V gene. This CDR3 spans 17 amino acids. CDR3 sequence: CASSRPGLAGGSYEQYF. The CDR3 DNA follows: TGTGCCAGCAGCCGGCCGGGACTAGCGGGAGGGTCCTACGAGCAGTACTTC.

The V gene is TRBV24-1, the J gene TRBJ2-1, with a possible D match to TRBD2 (5 bases). The CDR3 totals 16 residues. Trimming shortened V by 4 bases and J by 6 bases, and 18 bases separated the two germline ends. The germline gives CDR1 KGHDR, CDR2 SFDVKD. The CDR3 DNA reads TGTGCCACCAGTGACTTGAGCGGAGTGAGGCCCAATGAGCAGTTCTTC. Residues: CATSDLSGVRPNEQFF.

J is TRBJ2-1 and V is TRBV6-2 or TRBV6-3; possible D gene TRBD2, 5 bases. This CDR3 region has 13 residues. Trimming removed 7 bases at V and 8 bases at J, with 15 bases between. Germline assignment: CDR1 MNHEY and CDR2 SVGEGT. In nucleotides, the CDR3 is TGTGCCAGCACCAATTTTGCGCGGGATGAGCAGTTCTTC. It yields the protein CASTNFARDEQFF.

The chain has TRBV10-2 and TRBJ1-1; D not resolved. Germline values: CDR1 WSHSY, CDR2 SAAADI. Trimming shortened V by 8 bases and J by 3 bases, and 16 bases separated the two germline ends. This CDR3 comprises 14 residues. CDR3 sequence: CASSTLPGDTEAFF. The CDR3 nucleotides are TGCGCCAGCTCTACCCTGCCGGGAGACACTGAAGCTTTCTTT.

Many counts were recorded for this clonotype. This chain's CDR3 is CASSQEWREAFF. In nucleotides, the CDR3 is TGTGCCAGCAGCCAAGAATGGCGCGAAGCTTTCTTT. The chain is built from TRBV3-1 and TRBJ1-1; no clear D. This CDR3 comprises 12 residues. Trimming took off 0 bases at V and 8 bases at J, with 7 bases between the two ends. The germline V gene has CDR1 LGHDT and CDR2 YNNKEL (reference sequence).

There are many counts of this clonotype. The chain links TRBV6-4 to TRBJ1-5; no reliable D call. Germline CDR1 MRHNA, CDR2 SNTAGT. Between the trimmed V and J ends, which lost 6 bases and 2 bases, there was a span of 5 bases. The CDR3 covers 12 residues. CDR3 DNA sequence: TGTGCCAGCAGGACCCGCAATCAGCCCCAGCATTTT. Amino acid sequence: CASRTRNQPQHF.

This chain joins TRBV5-5 and TRBJ1-2, with D perhaps TRBD1 (5 bases). The V and J ends lost 6 bases and 8 bases respectively, with 14 bases between them. CDR1 is SGHKS and CDR2 is YYEKEE in the germline V gene (reference sequence). The CDR3 sequence is 12 residues long. The CDR3, as DNA: TGTGCCAGCACCTCGGACAACCGCGGCTACACCTTC. Its translation is CASTSDNRGYTF.

This clonotype was recorded at least ten times. The rearrangement uses TRBV7-3 and TRBJ2-2, with 8 nucleotides matching TRBD2. CDR1 and CDR2 from the germline V gene are SGHTA and FQGTGA. V trimming: 5 bases; J trimming: 3 bases; junction bases outside the gene matches: 8. The CDR3 length is 16 residues. The CDR3 region has the DNA TGTGCCAGCAGCCTCAATAGCGGGACCGACACCGGGGAGCTGTTTTTT. The encoded protein is CASSLNSGTDTGELFF.

This clonotype has only a few counts. The rearrangement uses TRBV4-1 and TRBJ2-3, with D hard to call. V was clipped by 0 bases and J by 2 bases, with 15 bases between them. CDR1 and CDR2 (germline): MGHRA, YSYEKL. The CDR3 is 17 amino acids. The CDR3 DNA follows: TGCGCCAGCAGCCAAGAGGGCAGCGATTACCTCACAGATACGCAGTATTTT. This encodes CASSQEGSDYLTDTQYF.

This clonotype appeared many times. The genes are TRBV5-5 and TRBJ1-2; D remains unclear. CDR3 length equals 11 residues. CDR1 SGHKS and CDR2 YYEKEE come from the germline V gene (reference sequence). Trimming left V 0 bases short and J 7 bases short, with 4 bases between. The chain's CDR3 is CASSLGLGYTF. In nucleotides, the CDR3 is TGTGCCAGCAGCTTGGGGCTTGGCTACACCTTC. Full variable domain (remainder filled in from reference TRBV5-5 and TRBJ1-2): DAGVTQSPTHLIKTRGQQVTLRCSPISGHKSVSWYQQVLGQGPQFIFQYYEKEERGRGNFPDRFSARQFPNYSSELNVNALLLGDSALYLCASSLGLGYTFGSGTRLTVV.

This clonotype was seen ten or more times. This chain connects TRBV16 to TRBJ2-1; 11 nucleotides agree with TRBD1. The V gene's germline CDR1 is KGHSY and CDR2 FQNENV. V shed 3 bases, J shed 6 bases, and the junction held 7 bases outside the gene matches. This CDR3 comprises 16 residues. CDR3 DNA: TGTGCCAGCAGCCAGTCCGGGACAGGGGGGGGCAATGAGCAGTTCTTC. Protein: CASSQSGTGGGNEQFF.

This clonotype has just one count. A read error is likely, as this CDR3 ends without the conserved phenylalanine or tryptophan. V gene TRBV6-1 combines with J gene TRBJ1-3, with no clear D. This CDR3 has 15 amino acids. Germline CDR1 is MNHNS and CDR2 is SASEGT. With 6 bases removed from V and 1 base from J, the gap between germline ends came to 13 bases. CDR3 bases: TGTGCCAGCAGGCCGACGGTACTTTCTGGAAACACCATATATTCT. Its translation: CASRPTVLSGNTIYS.

The sample holds a few counts of this clonotype. It is likely a read error, because the conserved phenylalanine at the end of the CDR3 is missing. This chain links TRBV4-2 with TRBJ1-2, with D possibly being TRBD1 (6 bases). Germline loops: CDR1 LGHNA, CDR2 YNFKEQ. The CDR3 covers 14 residues. Deletions cut 4 bases from V and 2 bases from J, with 11 bases between. CDR3 sequence (DNA): TGTGCCAGCAGCCGGGGGGCAACAAACTATGGCTACACCCTC. Amino acid sequence: CASSRGATNYGYTL.

This clonotype was counted between two and nine times. The chain combines TRBV27 with TRBJ2-7, with 7 bases fitting TRBD1. Germline V gives CDR1 MNHEY, CDR2 SMNVEV (reference sequence). V shed 3 bases, J shed 2 bases, and the junction held 1 base outside the gene matches. The CDR3 sequence is 13 residues long. The CDR3 region is CASSFGTAYEQYF. CDR3 nucleotides: TGTGCCAGCAGTTTCGGGACAGCCTACGAGCAGTACTTC.

At least ten counts were recorded for this clonotype. The rearrangement uses TRBV6-1 and TRBJ1-2; no clear D. In germline, CDR1 is MNHNS, CDR2 SASEGT. This CDR3 comprises 15 residues. V was shortened by 4 bases and J by 4 bases, with 16 bases between the two germline ends. The CDR3 coding sequence is TGTGCCAGCAGTGCTTCCCTCCAGGTTCTCTATGGCTACACCTTC. It translates to CASSASLQVLYGYTF.

Of note for this clonotype: Possible read error: a much larger clone is one base away. V and J are TRBV19 and TRBJ2-2, with D perhaps given as TRBD1 or TRBD2 (5 bases each). The CDR3 is 12 residues long. Germline values: CDR1 LNHDA, CDR2 SQIVND (reference sequence). V dropped 9 bases and J dropped 3 bases, with 8 bases sitting between them. CDR3 bases: TGTGCCAGCCGAGGGGACACCGGGGAGCTGTTTTTT. This sequence encodes CASRGDTGELFF.

Many counts were recorded for this clonotype. The CDR3 sequence is CAIRLFRDNEQFF. The DNA of the CDR3 is TGTGCCATCAGACTATTTCGGGACAATGAGCAGTTCTTC. The chain has TRBV10-3 and TRBJ2-1; D remains unclear. There are 13 residues in the CDR3. Germline V gene data show CDR1 as ENHRY and CDR2 as SYGVKD. Between the trimmed V and J ends, which lost 6 bases and 5 bases, there was a span of 11 bases.